These T cell receptor beta chains were read from a single sample in a study of blood T cell repertoires in COVID-19. Using immunoSEQ multiplex PCR, the repertoire was profiled, and TCRdb retains in-frame clones only, with some absent. The data show approximately 310,000 clones, with over 75% seen just once and approximately 8% held by the top ten. Sequencing was done on a sample of peripheral blood. Receptors originate from a woman between 50 and 59 years old who had recovered from COVID-19. The CDR3 runs from the conserved cysteine through the conserved F or W. The D gene is left open where the match is weak. Clone size is shown for a subset of rows, as once, few, many or a class of expanded clone.

TRBJ2-7 - - TRBV30 CAWSVLGLQYF TGTGCCTGGAGTGTACTCGGACTCCAGTACTTC
TRBJ2-3 - - TRBV10-2 CASLGGAISTDTQYF TGCGCCAGCTTGGGGGGGGCGATAAGCACAGATACGCAGTATTTT
TRBJ2-1 - - TRBV24-1 CATSGAGDYNEQFF TGTGCCACCTCCGGGGCAGGGGACTACAATGAGCAGTTCTTC
TRBJ1-1 once - TRBV19 CASSITRDSEAFF TGTGCCAGTAGTATAACCCGGGACTCTGAAGCTTTCTTT
TRBJ2-7 - - TRBV5-1 CASSLTSAENYEQYF TGCGCCAGCAGCTTAACATCCGCAGAAAACTACGAGCAGTACTTC
TRBJ1-4 - - TRBV5-8 CASSLGGATNEKLFF TGTGCCAGCAGCTTGGGCGGGGCAACTAATGAAAAACTGTTTTTT
TRBJ2-2 - TRBD2 TRBV5-1 CASSMMASGGTGELFF TGCGCCAGCAGTATGATGGCTAGCGGAGGCACCGGGGAGCTGTTTTTT
TRBJ2-7 - - TRBV9 CASSRQNSYEQYF TGTGCCAGCAGCCGACAGAACTCCTACGAGCAGTACTTC
TRBJ2-3 - - TRBV9 CASSPARRGTDTQYF TGTGCCAGCAGCCCCGCGAGACGGGGCACAGATACGCAGTATTTT
TRBJ1-2 - TRBD1 TRBV19 CASKRRRQGLLEGYGYTF TGTGCCAGTAAAAGACGGAGACAGGGGCTTTTGGAGGGCTATGGCTACACCTTC
TRBJ2-3 - - TRBV7-3 CASSPDRRDTQYF TGTGCCAGCAGCCCGGACAGAAGGGATACGCAGTATTTT
TRBJ1-2 - - TRBV5-4 CASSFGGGGYGYTF TGTGCCAGCAGCTTTGGGGGGGGCGGCTATGGCTACACCTTC
TRBJ1-5 - - TRBV28 CASRTQGDQPQHF TGTGCCAGCAGAACACAGGGCGACCAGCCCCAGCATTTT
TRBJ2-1 - - TRBV3-1/TRBV3-2 CASSPATGAAEQFF TGTGCCAGCAGCCCTGCGACTGGGGCGGCTGAGCAGTTCTTC
TRBJ2-3 - TRBD1 TRBV19 CASSIGGQGARDTQYF TGTGCCAGTAGTATTGGGGGACAGGGGGCGAGAGATACGCAGTATTTT
TRBJ2-5 once TRBD1 TRBV5-4 CASRSQGDQETQYF TGTGCCAGCAGGTCGCAGGGGGACCAAGAGACCCAGTACTTC
TRBJ2-1 - - TRBV11-2 CASSPRRYNEQFF TGTGCCAGCAGCCCGAGGCGGTACAATGAGCAGTTCTTC
TRBJ1-6 - - TRBV10-2 CASSELSIASPLHF TGCGCCAGCAGTGAGTTGAGTATCGCCTCACCCCTCCACTTT
TRBJ1-6 - - TRBV9 CASSVGQRLVDNSPLHF TGTGCCAGCAGCGTAGGACAGAGACTAGTGGATAATTCACCCCTCCACTTT
TRBJ2-2 - - TRBV28 CASIGRNTGELFF TGTGCCAGCATTGGGAGGAACACCGGGGAGCTGTTTTTT
TRBJ2-7 - TRBD2 TRBV19 CASSVVAGGGEQYF TGTGCCAGTAGTGTCGTAGCGGGAGGGGGCGAGCAGTACTTC
TRBJ1-1 - - TRBV24-1 CATRAGAANTEAFF TGTGCCACCCGGGCAGGGGCAGCGAACACTGAAGCTTTCTTT
TRBJ1-1 - TRBD1 TRBV9 CASSARTGFTEAFF TGTGCCAGCAGCGCCCGGACAGGGTTCACTGAAGCTTTCTTT
TRBJ1-1 - TRBD1 TRBV28 CASSPLRTGDTEAFF TGTGCCAGCAGCCCGTTGCGGACAGGGGACACTGAAGCTTTCTTT
TRBJ2-5 - TRBD1 TRBV5-6 CASSLTGAPPQYF TGTGCCAGCAGCTTGACAGGGGCCCCTCCCCAGTACTTC
TRBJ2-5 - TRBD2 TRBV3-1/TRBV3-2 CASSPRYSGIGETQYF TGTGCCAGCAGCCCCCGGTATAGCGGGATAGGGGAGACCCAGTACTTC
TRBJ1-6 once TRBD1 TRBV2 CASGQGLRNSPLHF TGTGCCAGCGGACAGGGTCTGAGAAATTCACCCCTCCACTTT
TRBJ1-1 few TRBD1 TRBV23-1 CASSQFYQGVNSEAFF TGCGCCAGCAGTCAATTCTATCAGGGGGTGAACAGTGAAGCTTTCTTT
TRBJ2-3 - TRBD2 TRBV5-5 CASSPGLPSTDTQYF TGTGCCAGCAGCCCGGGACTACCGAGCACAGATACGCAGTATTTT
TRBJ2-1 - TRBD1 TRBV10-1 CASSDRGDIHNEQFF TGCGCCAGCAGCGACAGGGGAGATATTCACAATGAGCAGTTCTTC
TRBJ1-3 - - TRBV7-2 CASSATVSGNTIYF TGTGCCAGCAGCGCGACAGTTTCTGGAAACACCATATATTTT